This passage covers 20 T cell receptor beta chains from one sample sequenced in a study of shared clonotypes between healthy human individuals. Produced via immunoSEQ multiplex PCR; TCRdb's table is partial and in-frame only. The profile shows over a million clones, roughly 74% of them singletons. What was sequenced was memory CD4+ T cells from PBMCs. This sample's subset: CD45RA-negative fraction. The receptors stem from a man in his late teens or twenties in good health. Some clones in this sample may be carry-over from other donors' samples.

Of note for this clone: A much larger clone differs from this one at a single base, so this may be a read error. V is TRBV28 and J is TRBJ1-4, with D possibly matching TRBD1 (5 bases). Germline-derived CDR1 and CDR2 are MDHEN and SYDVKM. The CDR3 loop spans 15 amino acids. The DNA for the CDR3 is TGTGCCAGCAGTTTAACAGGTGCAACTAATGAAGAACTGTTTTTT. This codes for CASSLTGATNEELFF.

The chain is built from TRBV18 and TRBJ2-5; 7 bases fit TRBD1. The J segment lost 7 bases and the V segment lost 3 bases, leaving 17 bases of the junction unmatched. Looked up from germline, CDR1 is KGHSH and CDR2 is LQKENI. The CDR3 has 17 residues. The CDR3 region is CASSPETLTVAGGTQYF. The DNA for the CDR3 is TGTGCCAGCTCACCCGAAACGCTGACGGTGGCAGGGGGGACCCAGTACTTC.

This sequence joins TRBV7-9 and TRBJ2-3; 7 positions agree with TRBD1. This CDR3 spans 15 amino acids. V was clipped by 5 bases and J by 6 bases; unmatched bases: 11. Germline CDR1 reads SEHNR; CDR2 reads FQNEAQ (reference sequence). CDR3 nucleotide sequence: TGTGCCAGCAGCCCAGAGGGCCAAGGGGGCGATACGCAGTATTTT. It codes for CASSPEGQGGDTQYF.

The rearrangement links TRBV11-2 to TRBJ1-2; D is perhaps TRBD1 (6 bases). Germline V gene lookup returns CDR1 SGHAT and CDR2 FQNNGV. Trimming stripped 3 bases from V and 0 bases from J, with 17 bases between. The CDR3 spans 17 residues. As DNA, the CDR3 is TGTGCCAGCAGCTTCCCCATAACAGGGCCAACTAACTATGGCTACACCTTC. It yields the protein CASSFPITGPTNYGYTF.

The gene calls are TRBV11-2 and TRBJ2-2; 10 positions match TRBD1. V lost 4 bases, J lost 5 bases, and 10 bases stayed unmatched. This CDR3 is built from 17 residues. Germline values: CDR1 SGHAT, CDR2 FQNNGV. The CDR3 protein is CASSSFRQGAGTGELFF. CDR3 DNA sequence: TGTGCCAGCAGCTCCTTTAGACAGGGGGCCGGGACCGGGGAGCTGTTTTTT.

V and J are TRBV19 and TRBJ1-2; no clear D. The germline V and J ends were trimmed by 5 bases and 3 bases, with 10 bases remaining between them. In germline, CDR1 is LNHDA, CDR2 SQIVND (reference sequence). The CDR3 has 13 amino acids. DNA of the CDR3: TGTGCCAGTAGTGTGCGAGTGGACTATGGCTACACCTTC. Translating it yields CASSVRVDYGYTF.

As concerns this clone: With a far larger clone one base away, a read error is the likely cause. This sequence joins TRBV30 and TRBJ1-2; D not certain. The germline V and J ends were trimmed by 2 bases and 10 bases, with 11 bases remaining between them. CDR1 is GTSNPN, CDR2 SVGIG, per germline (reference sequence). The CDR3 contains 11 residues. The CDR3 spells CAWSSPAYYTF. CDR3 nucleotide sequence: TGTGCCTGGAGTTCTCCCGCGTACTACACCTTC. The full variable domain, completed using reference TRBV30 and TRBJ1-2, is SQTIHQWPATLVQPVGSPLSLECTVEGTSNPNLYWYRQAAGRGLQLLFYSVGIGQISSEVPQNLSASRPQDRQFILSSKKLLLSDSGFYLCAWSSPAYYTFGSGTRLTVV.

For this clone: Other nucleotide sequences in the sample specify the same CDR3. CDR3 sequence: CASSLMGGQNTEAFF. In DNA, the CDR3 is TGTGCCAGCAGCTTAATGGGGGGGCAGAACACTGAAGCTTTCTTT. V is TRBV7-3 and J is TRBJ1-1; D is perhaps TRBD1 (6 bases). V lost 1 base to trimming and J lost 1 base, with 10 bases between them. Looked up from germline, CDR1 is SGHTA and CDR2 is FQGTGA. There are 15 residues in the CDR3.

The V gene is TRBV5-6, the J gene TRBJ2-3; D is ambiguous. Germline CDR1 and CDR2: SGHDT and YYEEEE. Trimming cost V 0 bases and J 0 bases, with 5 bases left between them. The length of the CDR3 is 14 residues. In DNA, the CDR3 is TGTGCCAGCAGCTTGGTTCAGAGCACAGATACGCAGTATTTT. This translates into CASSLVQSTDTQYF. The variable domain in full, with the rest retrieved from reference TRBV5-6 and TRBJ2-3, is DAGVTQSPTHLIKTRGQQVTLRCSPKSGHDTVSWYQQALGQGPQFIFQYYEEEERQRGNFPDRFSGHQFPNYSSELNVNALLLGDSALYLCASSLVQSTDTQYFGPGTRLTVL.

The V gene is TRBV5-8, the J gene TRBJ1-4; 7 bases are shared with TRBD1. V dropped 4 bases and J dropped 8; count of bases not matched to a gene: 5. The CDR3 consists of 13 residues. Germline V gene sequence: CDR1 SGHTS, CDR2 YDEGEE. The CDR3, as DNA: TGTGCCAGCAGCCCCGGGACAGTCGAAAAACTGTTTTTT. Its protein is CASSPGTVEKLFF.

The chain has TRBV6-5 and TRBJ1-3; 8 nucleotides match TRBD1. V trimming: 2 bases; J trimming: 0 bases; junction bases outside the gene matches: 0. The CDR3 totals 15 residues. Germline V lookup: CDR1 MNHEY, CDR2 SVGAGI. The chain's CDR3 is CASSYGTGSGNTIYF. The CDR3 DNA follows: TGTGCCAGCAGTTACGGGACAGGCTCTGGAAACACCATATATTTT.

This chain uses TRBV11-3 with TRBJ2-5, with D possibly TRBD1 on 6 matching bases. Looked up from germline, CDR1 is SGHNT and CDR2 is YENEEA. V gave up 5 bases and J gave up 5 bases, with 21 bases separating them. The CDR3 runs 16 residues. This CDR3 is CASSKPMGAGVETQYF. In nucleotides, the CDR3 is TGTGCCAGCAGCAAACCTATGGGGGCCGGGGTTGAGACCCAGTACTTC.

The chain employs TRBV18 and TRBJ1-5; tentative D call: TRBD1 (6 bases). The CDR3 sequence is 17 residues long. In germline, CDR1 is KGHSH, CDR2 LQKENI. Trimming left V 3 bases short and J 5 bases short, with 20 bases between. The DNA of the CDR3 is TGTGCCAGCTCACCTTCCTGGTCGGGGGGCAGAGATCAGCCCCAGCATTTT. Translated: CASSPSWSGGRDQPQHF.

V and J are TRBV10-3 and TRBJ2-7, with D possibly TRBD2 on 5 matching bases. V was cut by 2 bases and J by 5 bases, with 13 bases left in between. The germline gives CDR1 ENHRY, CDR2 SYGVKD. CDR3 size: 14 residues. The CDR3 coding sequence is TGTGCCATCAGTGAGACTAGGGAAGTAAACGAGCAGTACTTC. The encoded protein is CAISETREVNEQYF.

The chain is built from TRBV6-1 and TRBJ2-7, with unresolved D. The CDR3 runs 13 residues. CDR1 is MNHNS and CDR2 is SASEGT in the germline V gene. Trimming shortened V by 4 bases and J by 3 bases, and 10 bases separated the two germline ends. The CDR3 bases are TGTGCCAGCAGTGTGGCCCACAACTACGAGCAGTACTTC. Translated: CASSVAHNYEQYF.

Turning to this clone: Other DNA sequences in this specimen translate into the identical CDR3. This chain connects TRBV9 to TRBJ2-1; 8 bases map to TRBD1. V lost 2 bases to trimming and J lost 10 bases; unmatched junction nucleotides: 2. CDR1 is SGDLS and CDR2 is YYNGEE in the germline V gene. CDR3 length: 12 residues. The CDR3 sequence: CASSVDRDEQFF. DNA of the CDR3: TGTGCCAGCAGCGTGGACAGGGACGAGCAGTTCTTC.

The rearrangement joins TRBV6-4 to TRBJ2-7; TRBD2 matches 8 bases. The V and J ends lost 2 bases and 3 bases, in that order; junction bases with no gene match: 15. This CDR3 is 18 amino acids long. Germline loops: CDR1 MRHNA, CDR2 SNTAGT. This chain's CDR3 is CASSDRVVSGRAFYEQYF. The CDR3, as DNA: TGTGCCAGCAGTGACAGGGTGGTAAGCGGGAGAGCCTTCTACGAGCAGTACTTC.

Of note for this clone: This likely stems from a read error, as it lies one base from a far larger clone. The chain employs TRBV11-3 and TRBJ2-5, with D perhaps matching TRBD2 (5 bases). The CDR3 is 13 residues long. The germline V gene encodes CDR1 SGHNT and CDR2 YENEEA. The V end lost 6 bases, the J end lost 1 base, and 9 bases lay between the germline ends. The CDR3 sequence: CASSTGIQETQYF. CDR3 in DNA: TGTGCCAGCAGTACCGGGATCCAAGAGACCCAGTACTTC.

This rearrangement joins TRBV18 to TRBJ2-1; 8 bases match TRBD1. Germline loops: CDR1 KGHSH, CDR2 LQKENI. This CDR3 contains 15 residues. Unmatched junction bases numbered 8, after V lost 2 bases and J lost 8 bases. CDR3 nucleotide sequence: TGTGCCAGCTCACCAAACACAGGGGGTGAGGATGAGCAGTTCTTC. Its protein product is CASSPNTGGEDEQFF. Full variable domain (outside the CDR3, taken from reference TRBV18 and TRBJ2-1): NAGVMQNPRHLVRRRGQEARLRCSPMKGHSHVYWYRQLPEEGLKFMVYLQKENIIDESGMPKERFSAEFPKEGPSILRIQQVVRGDSAAYFCASSPNTGGEDEQFFGPGTRLTVL.

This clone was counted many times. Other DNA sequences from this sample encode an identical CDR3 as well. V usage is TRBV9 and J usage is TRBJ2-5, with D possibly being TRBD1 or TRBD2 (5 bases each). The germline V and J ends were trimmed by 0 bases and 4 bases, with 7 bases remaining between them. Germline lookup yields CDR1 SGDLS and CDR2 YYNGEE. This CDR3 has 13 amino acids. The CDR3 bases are TGTGCCAGCAGCGTAGCTGGGGGAGAGACCCAGTACTTC. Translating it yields CASSVAGGETQYF.